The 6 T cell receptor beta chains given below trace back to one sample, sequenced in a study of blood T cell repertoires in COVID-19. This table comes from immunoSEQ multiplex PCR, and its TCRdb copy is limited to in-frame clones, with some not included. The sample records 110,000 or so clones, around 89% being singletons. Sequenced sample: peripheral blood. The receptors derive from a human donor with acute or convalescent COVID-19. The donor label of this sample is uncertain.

The CDR3: CASSPGGAREKLFF. As DNA, the CDR3 is TGTGCCAGCAGCCCAGGTGGGGCTCGTGAAAAACTGTTTTTT. V usage is TRBV7-9 and J usage is TRBJ1-4; a possible D gene is TRBD1 (5 bases). Germline CDR1 SEHNR, CDR2 FQNEAQ (reference sequence). The CDR3 loop spans 14 amino acids. Trimming stripped 5 bases from V and 7 bases from J, with 14 bases between.

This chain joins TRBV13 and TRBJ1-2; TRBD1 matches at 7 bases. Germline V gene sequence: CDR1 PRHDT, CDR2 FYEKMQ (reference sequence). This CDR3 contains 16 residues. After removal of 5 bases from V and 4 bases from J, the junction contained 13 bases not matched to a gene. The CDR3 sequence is CASSMTGSRKSYGYTF. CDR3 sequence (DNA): TGTGCCAGCAGCATGACAGGGTCAAGGAAAAGCTATGGCTACACCTTC. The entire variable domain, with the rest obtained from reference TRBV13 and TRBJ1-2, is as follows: AAGVIQSPRHLIKEKRETATLKCYPIPRHDTVYWYQQGPGQDPQFLISFYEKMQSDKGSIPDRFSAQQFSDYHSELNMSSLELGDSALYFCASSMTGSRKSYGYTFGSGTRLTVV.

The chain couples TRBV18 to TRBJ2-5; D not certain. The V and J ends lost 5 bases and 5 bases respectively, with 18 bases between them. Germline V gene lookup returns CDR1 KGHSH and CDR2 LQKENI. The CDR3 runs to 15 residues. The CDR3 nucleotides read TGTGCCAGCTCAGACTCGGTGGTAGCTGGTGAGACCCAGTACTTC. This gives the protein CASSDSVVAGETQYF.

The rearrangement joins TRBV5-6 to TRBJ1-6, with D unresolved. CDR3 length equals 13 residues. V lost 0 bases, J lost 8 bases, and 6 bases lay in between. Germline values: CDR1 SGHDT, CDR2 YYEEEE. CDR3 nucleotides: TGTGCCAGCAGCTTGGTTCTAGATTCACCCCTCCACTTT. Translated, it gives CASSLVLDSPLHF.

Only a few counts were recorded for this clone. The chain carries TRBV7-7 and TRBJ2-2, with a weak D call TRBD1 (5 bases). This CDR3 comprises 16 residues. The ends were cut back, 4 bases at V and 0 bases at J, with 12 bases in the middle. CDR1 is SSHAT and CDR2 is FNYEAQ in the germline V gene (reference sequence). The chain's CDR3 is CASSSSGIANTGELFF. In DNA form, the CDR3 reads TGTGCCAGCAGCTCCTCAGGGATCGCGAACACCGGGGAGCTGTTTTTT.

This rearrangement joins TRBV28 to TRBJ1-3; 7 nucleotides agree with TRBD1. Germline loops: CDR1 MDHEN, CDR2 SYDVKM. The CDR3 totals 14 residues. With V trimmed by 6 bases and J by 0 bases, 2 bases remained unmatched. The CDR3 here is CASRQGGSGNTIYF. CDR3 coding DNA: TGTGCCAGCAGGCAGGGGGGCTCTGGAAACACCATATATTTT.